The clone carrying this T cell receptor (beta chain) was observed a few times. Here immunoSEQ multiplex PCR was the method, and the copy in TCRdb shows in-frame clones only, minus some. This table has about 81,000 clones, approximately 90% appearing once. The sample is drawn from a study of T cell responses to AZD1222 COVID-19 vaccine. Second doses that came at about 4 or about 12 weeks were put together. The V and J ends lost 0 bases and 3 bases respectively, with 9 bases between them. Germline V lookup: CDR1 LGHNA, CDR2 YSLEER. CDR3 length: 15 amino acids. Sequencing was performed on peripheral blood, taken 28 days after the second AZD1222 dose. The sequence derives from an adult who received the AZD1222 COVID-19 vaccine. This chain uses TRBV4-3 with TRBJ1-5; no reliable D call. CDR3 residues: CASSQDGRHNQPQHF. CDR3 sequence (DNA): TGCGCCAGCAGCCAAGACGGACGGCACAATCAGCCCCAGCATTTT.